This T cell receptor (beta chain) was captured in a study of cytomegalovirus exposure and HLA in healthy donors. Researchers ran the PCR with 60 Vbeta and 13 Jbeta primers. Generated by immunoSEQ multiplex PCR, the TCRdb table keeps only in-frame clones and is missing some. The sample contains 120,000 to 150,000 clones, 76% of which appear only once. Trimming stripped 4 bases from V and 0 bases from J, with 14 bases between. CDR1 and CDR2 from the germline V gene are SGHNT and YYREEE (reference sequence). CDR3 size: 15 residues. This clone was observed a handful of times. The rearrangement uses TRBV5-4 and TRBJ2-7, with a weak D call TRBD2 (6 bases). The sequence came from a man aged 40-55 years in good health and CMV-seronegative. Source material: PBMCs. The CDR3 spells CASSPRVGGSYEQYF. The CDR3 bases are TGTGCCAGCAGCCCCAGGGTGGGGGGCTCCTACGAGCAGTACTTC. Drawing the rest from reference TRBV5-4 and TRBJ2-7, the complete variable domain is ETGVTQSPTHLIKTRGQQVTLRCSSQSGHNTVSWYQQALGQGPQFIFQYYREEENGRGNFPPRFSGLQFPNYSSELNVNALELDDSALYLCASSPRVGGSYEQYFGPGTRLTVT.